These T cell receptor beta chains were read from a single sample in a study of cytomegalovirus exposure and HLA in healthy donors. Produced via immunoSEQ multiplex PCR; TCRdb's table is partial and in-frame only. The data show some 130,000 clones, with about 80% seen just once and 2% to 3% held by the top ten. Sequenced sample: PBMCs. These receptors were taken from a man aged 30-40 years in good health and CMV-seronegative. The CDR3 runs from the conserved cysteine through the conserved F or W.

TRBV5-1 CASSTGTAAYEQYF
TRBV6-5 CASSYQREFGEQYF
TRBV7-3 CASSPGQAPYEQYF
TRBV9 CASSVGDSFATNEKLFF
TRBV25-1 CATIGGETDTQYF
TRBV28 CASSSELWYQPQHF
TRBV5-4 CASSSRTGSPDGYTF
TRBV11-3 CASSLAGTSGNEQYF
TRBV6-6 CASRPPSPGAKQFF
TRBV27 CASSLFSAGRDEQYF
TRBV5-1 CASSSVGGPVYEQYF
TRBV29-1 CSSTGTAEETQYF
TRBV21-1 CASTDRAQAMCYGYTF
TRBV28 CASSSVGGLNTEAFF
TRBV6-5 CASSTTGGMNTEAFF
TRBV29-1 CSVASGPAYEQYF
TRBV4-2 CASSQEQGADGYTF
TRBV5-1 CASSDGTSGSFFSYNEQFF
TRBV5-6 CASSPWGRGTVYEQYF
TRBV5-1 CASSFRASAEKLFF
TRBV10-2 CASSESGGPYEQYF
TRBV9 CASSVQSGRIYEQYF
TRBV7-9 CASSLGGWGSYEQYF
TRBV6-5 CASSYSLAGGWETQYF
TRBV27 CASSRVWQETQYF
TRBV2 CASAGQISSYEQYF
TRBV7-2 CASSLGLTGTGELFF
TRBV6-5 CASIAGYTGELFF
TRBV4-3 CASSQDLERQAYGYTF
TRBV25-1 CASTPTRVTEAFF